Detailed here is one T cell receptor beta chain. Antigen unknown. These data come from a study of T cells in Graves' hyperthyroidism and ophthalmopathy. General study results and limits: The model identified upcoming ophthalmopathy a median approximately six months ahead of onset. From stable hyperthyroidism, ophthalmopathy was separated by a 13 V-J model.

CDR1 SEHNR and CDR2 FQNEAQ come from the germline V gene (reference sequence). This CDR3 is 15 amino acids long. Trimming pared 3 bases from V and 0 bases from J, leaving 9 bases between. RNA transcripts provided the source from which TCR beta CDR3 regions were amplified. TCR CDR3 regions were first amplified by RT-PCR with HTBI primers. Each CDR3 protein gets one entry after TCRdb re-called the multiplex PCR reads with MiXCR. The sample consists of hundreds of thousands of distinct CDR3 sequences, under 60% of them appearing once. Stability of Graves' hyperthyroidism was defined as absent ophthalmopathy progression within 18 months. Hyperthyroidism patients were newly diagnosed, had disease duration under 2 months, and were aged 18 to 65 years.

The clonotype was recovered from a woman aged 18-30 years with Graves' hyperthyroidism. Material: peripheral blood or thyroid tissue (not recorded which). The genes are TRBV7-9 and TRBJ1-3; D is unclear. As DNA, the CDR3 is TGTGCCAGCAGCTTGGACCCGGACTCTGGAAACACCATATATTTT. This codes for CASSLDPDSGNTIYF.